The entry below gives a single TCR beta chain sequence along with its context. This sample stems from a study of blood T cell repertoires in COVID-19. Sequencing was performed with immunoSEQ multiplex PCR; in TCRdb, only in-frame clones are kept and a portion is missing. The table includes about 160,000 clones, roughly 80% detected once. Germline loops: CDR1 SGHRS, CDR2 YFSETQ. The CDR3 is 15 amino acids. The V and J ends lost 0 bases and 4 bases respectively, with 11 bases between them. The material sequenced was PBMCs or T cells enriched from blood (not recorded which). This sequence originates from a woman aged 60 to 75 who had recovered from COVID-19. J is TRBJ2-4 and V is TRBV5-1; weak D call: TRBD2 (5 bases). The chain's CDR3 is CASSLESGMKNIQYF. The CDR3 DNA reads as TGCGCCAGCAGCTTGGAGTCGGGAATGAAAAACATTCAGTACTTC. Drawing the rest from reference TRBV5-1 and TRBJ2-4, the complete variable domain is KAGVTQTPRYLIKTRGQQVTLSCSPISGHRSVSWYQQTPGQGLQFLFEYFSETQRNKGNFPGRFSGRQFSNSRSEMNVSTLELGDSALYLCASSLESGMKNIQYFGAGTRLSVL.